The rows below give T cell receptor beta chains drawn from one sample of a study of post-analysis software for immune sequencing data. A single record per CDR3 protein comes from TCRdb applying MiXCR to the PCR reads. This repertoire shows about 820,000 distinct CDR3 sequences, approximately 53% found once; its top ten account for 4.6%. The sequenced sample was blood. The receptors originated from a girl under 18 with multiple sclerosis. Both conserved end residues are part of each CDR3. The D gene is left open where the match is weak. Clone size is stated in some rows and not others, as once, few, many or a class when expanded.

>TRBD2|TRBJ2-1|-|TRBV7-3
CASSLRSGRAGNEQFF
TGTGCCAGCAGCTTAAGAAGCGGGAGGGCCGGTAATGAGCAGTTCTTC
>-|TRBJ2-3|-|TRBV5-1
CASSLAWASTDTQYF
TGCGCCAGCAGCTTGGCGTGGGCTAGCACAGATACGCAGTATTTT
>-|TRBJ1-2|few|TRBV29-1
CSVEDRRPLVIDGYTF
TGCAGCGTTGAAGATCGGAGGCCCCTCGTAATCGATGGCTACACCTTC
>TRBD1|TRBJ1-4|-|TRBV12-3/TRBV12-4
CASSLGGQGATNEKLFF
TGTGCCAGCAGTTTAGGGGGACAGGGGGCTACTAATGAAAAACTGTTTTTT
>-|TRBJ2-7|-|TRBV5-1
CASSFEGGGPYEQYF
TGCGCCAGCAGCTTTGAGGGGGGAGGGCCCTACGAGCAGTACTTC
>-|TRBJ2-1|few|TRBV29-1
CSVATEVGGSYNEQFF
TGCAGCGTTGCCACGGAGGTCGGTGGCTCCTACAATGAGCAGTTCTTC
>-|TRBJ1-2|once|TRBV9
CASSVATDSRFGYTF
TGTGCCAGCAGCGTAGCTACGGACAGTCGCTTCGGCTACACCTTC
>TRBD2|TRBJ2-3|-|TRBV4-1
CASSQGQLAGTDTQYF
TGCGCCAGCAGCCAAGGTCAACTAGCGGGAACAGATACGCAGTATTTT
>TRBD1|TRBJ1-1|-|TRBV5-1
CASSWDRGLNTEAFF
TGCGCCAGCAGCTGGGACAGGGGGCTGAACACTGAAGCTTTCTTT
>TRBD1|TRBJ2-5|-|TRBV12-3/TRBV12-4
CASSTADRVGRTQYF
TGTGCCAGCAGTACCGCAGACAGGGTGGGACGGACCCAGTACTTC
>-|TRBJ2-3|-|TRBV20-1
CSYQQGTDTQYF
TGCAGCTACCAACAGGGTACAGATACGCAGTATTTT
>TRBD1|TRBJ1-2|-|TRBV5-1
CASSWYRDRPYGYTF
TGCGCCAGCAGCTGGTACCGGGACAGGCCCTATGGCTACACCTTC
>-|TRBJ2-3|-|TRBV29-1
CSVRQSSTDTQYF
TGCAGCGTTCGACAGTCTAGCACAGATACGCAGTATTTT
>TRBD1|TRBJ2-2|-|TRBV27
CASSQTGTGELFF
TGTGCCAGCAGCCAGACAGGGACCGGGGAGCTGTTTTTT
>-|TRBJ2-5|-|TRBV5-1
CTSSTGRSAAALQETQYF
TGCACCAGCAGCACTGGCCGGAGTGCGGCGGCCCTCCAAGAGACCCAGTACTTC
>TRBD1|TRBJ2-1|few|TRBV4-1
CASSQPSGRGIYNEQFF
TGCGCCAGCAGCCAACCCAGTGGCAGGGGGATCTACAATGAGCAGTTCTTC
>TRBD1|TRBJ1-5|few|TRBV6-5
CASSRQGRDNQPQHF
TGTGCCAGCAGTAGACAGGGGCGAGACAATCAGCCCCAGCATTTT
>-|TRBJ2-7|-|TRBV5-1
CASSLDFPDSYEQYF
TGCGCCAGCAGCTTGGATTTCCCAGATTCCTACGAGCAGTACTTC
>-|TRBJ2-1|-|TRBV6-1
CASTLQAGYRGPYNEQFF
TGTGCCAGCACCCTACAGGCGGGCTACCGTGGCCCGTACAATGAGCAGTTCTTC
>-|TRBJ2-3|once|TRBV20-1
CSAKPGSGADTQYF
TGCAGTGCAAAGCCCGGGTCGGGTGCAGATACGCAGTATTTT
>TRBD1|TRBJ2-7|-|TRBV7-8
CASSPRGQGGEQYF
TGTGCCAGCAGCCCGAGGGGGCAGGGTGGCGAGCAGTACTTC
>TRBD2|TRBJ2-7|-|TRBV6-6
CASSYAGAYEQYF
TGTGCCAGCAGTTATGCGGGAGCCTACGAGCAGTACTTC
>-|TRBJ2-3|-|TRBV29-1
CSVEAVTDTQYF
TGCAGCGTGGAGGCAGTCACAGATACGCAGTATTTT
>-|TRBJ2-5|few|TRBV6-1
CASSEAGGKETQYF
TGTGCCAGCAGTGAAGCCGGAGGGAAGGAGACCCAGTACTTC
>-|TRBJ2-5|-|TRBV29-1
CSVLPFQETQYF
TGCAGCGTTCTCCCATTCCAAGAGACCCAGTACTTC
>-|TRBJ2-5|few|TRBV12-5
CASGPGEGPQETQYF
TGTGCTAGTGGCCCAGGAGAGGGTCCCCAAGAGACCCAGTACTTC
>-|TRBJ2-5|few|TRBV6-6
CASSYSKTPETQYF
TGTGCCAGCAGTTACTCAAAGACGCCCGAGACCCAGTACTTC
>-|TRBJ2-6|-|TRBV5-1
CASSLTPPSVPSGANVLTF
TGCGCCAGCAGCTTGACCCCGCCGAGTGTTCCCTCTGGGGCCAACGTCCTGACTTTC
>-|TRBJ2-3|-|TRBV5-1
CASSPSRVGLTDTQYF
TGCGCCAGCAGCCCCTCCAGGGTCGGTCTCACAGATACGCAGTATTTT
>-|TRBJ1-6|few|TRBV7-6
CASSDKQGNSPLHF
TGTGCCAGCAGCGACAAACAGGGAAACTCACCCCTCCACTTT
>-|TRBJ1-1|-|TRBV15
CATSRDTGAGAFF
TGTGCCACCAGCAGAGATACGGGAGCCGGGGCTTTCTTT
>TRBD1|TRBJ2-1|-|TRBV29-1
CSVYTGTGGYNEQFF
TGCAGCGTATATACCGGGACAGGGGGGTACAATGAGCAGTTCTTC
>-|TRBJ2-5|-|TRBV3-1
CASSQDPFTETQYF
TGTGCCAGCAGCCAAGATCCTTTTACGGAGACCCAGTACTTC
>-|TRBJ2-7|few|TRBV7-3
CASSLMASRSGEQYF
TGTGCCAGCAGCTTAATGGCTTCTAGGTCGGGAGAGCAGTACTTC
>TRBD1|TRBJ2-3|once|TRBV25-1
CASSRGFSTDTQYF
TGTGCCAGCAGCAGGGGGTTCAGCACAGATACGCAGTATTTT